This TCR beta chain was retrieved from a study of OX40 agonist ivuxolimab in advanced cancers. Study-level information: Every 2 weeks, patients got intravenous ivuxolimab at one of six dose levels (0.01-10 mg/kg). Each dose-escalation patient presented with hepatocellular carcinoma, melanoma, renal cell or head and neck cancer.

This clone was detected only once. Its antigen remains unidentified. Trimming removed 6 bases from V and 4 bases from J, with 9 bases in between. The V gene's germline CDR1 is SEHNR and CDR2 FQNEAQ (reference sequence). CDR3 length equals 13 residues. Data came from immunoSEQ multiplex PCR; TCRdb stores just in-frame clones and leaves some out. This sample carries approximately 46,000 clones, 80% of them seen once, and the ten largest clones take around 4%. Study results and limitations: CD8+ T cells were the subset that, on average, had more expanded clones than CD4+. Doses of 0.1 to 3.0 mg/kg were accompanied by clonal expansion of CD4+ and CD8+ blood T cells by week 6.

Here the sequenced sample was CD4+ or CD8+ T cells sorted from blood, taken in a trial of the OX40 agonist ivuxolimab. The sequence was obtained from an adult with an advanced solid tumor such as melanoma, head and neck, liver or kidney cancer. J is TRBJ2-2 and V is TRBV7-9; no clear D gene. This chain's CDR3 is CASSSGATGELFF. In DNA, the CDR3 is TGTGCCAGCAGTTCCGGAGCCACCGGGGAGCTGTTTTTT.